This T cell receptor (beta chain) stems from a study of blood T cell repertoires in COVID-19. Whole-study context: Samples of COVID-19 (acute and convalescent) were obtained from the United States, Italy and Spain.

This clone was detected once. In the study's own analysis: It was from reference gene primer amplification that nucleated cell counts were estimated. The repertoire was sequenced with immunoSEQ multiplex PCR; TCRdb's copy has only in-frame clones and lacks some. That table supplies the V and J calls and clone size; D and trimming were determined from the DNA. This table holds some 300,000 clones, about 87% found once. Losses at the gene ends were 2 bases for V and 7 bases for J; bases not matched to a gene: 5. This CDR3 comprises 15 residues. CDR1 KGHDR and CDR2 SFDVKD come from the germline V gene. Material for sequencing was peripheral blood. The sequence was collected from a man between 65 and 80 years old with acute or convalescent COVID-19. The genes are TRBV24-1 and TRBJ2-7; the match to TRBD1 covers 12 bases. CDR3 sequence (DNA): TGTGCCACCAGTGATTGGGGACAGGGGGCGGGGGAGCAGTACTTC. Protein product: CATSDWGQGAGEQYF.